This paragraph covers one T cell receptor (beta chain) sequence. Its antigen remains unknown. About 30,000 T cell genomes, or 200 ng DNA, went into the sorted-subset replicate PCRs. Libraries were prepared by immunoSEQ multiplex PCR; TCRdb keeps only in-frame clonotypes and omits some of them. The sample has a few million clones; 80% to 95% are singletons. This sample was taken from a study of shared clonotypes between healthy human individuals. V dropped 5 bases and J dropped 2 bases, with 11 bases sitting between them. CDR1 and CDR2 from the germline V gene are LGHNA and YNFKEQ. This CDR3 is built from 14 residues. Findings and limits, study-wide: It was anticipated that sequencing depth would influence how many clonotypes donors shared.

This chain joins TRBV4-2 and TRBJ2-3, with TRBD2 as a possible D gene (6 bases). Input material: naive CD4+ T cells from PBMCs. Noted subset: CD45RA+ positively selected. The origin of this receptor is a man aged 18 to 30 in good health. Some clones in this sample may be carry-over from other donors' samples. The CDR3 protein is CASSGAGNTDTQYF. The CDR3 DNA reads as TGTGCCAGCAGCGGGGCGGGGAACACAGATACGCAGTATTTT.